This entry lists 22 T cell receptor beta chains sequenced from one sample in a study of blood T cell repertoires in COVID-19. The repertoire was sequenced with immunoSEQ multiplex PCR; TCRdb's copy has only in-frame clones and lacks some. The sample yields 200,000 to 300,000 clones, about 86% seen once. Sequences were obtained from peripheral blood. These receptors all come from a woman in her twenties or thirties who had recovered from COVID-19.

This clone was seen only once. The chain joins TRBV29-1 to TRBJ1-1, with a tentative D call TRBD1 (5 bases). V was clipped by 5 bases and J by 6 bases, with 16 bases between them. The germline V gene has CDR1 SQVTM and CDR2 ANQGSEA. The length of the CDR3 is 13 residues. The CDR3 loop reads CSVSQGVWAEAFF. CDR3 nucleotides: TGCAGCGTTAGCCAGGGTGTCTGGGCTGAAGCTTTCTTT.

CDR3 region: CAIGGAGGYTF. The DNA of the CDR3 is TGTGCTATTGGGGGGGCAGGCGGCTACACCTTC. The chain employs TRBV28 and TRBJ1-2; possibly TRBD1 for D (6 bases). This CDR3 contains 11 residues. Looked up from germline, CDR1 is MDHEN and CDR2 is SYDVKM.

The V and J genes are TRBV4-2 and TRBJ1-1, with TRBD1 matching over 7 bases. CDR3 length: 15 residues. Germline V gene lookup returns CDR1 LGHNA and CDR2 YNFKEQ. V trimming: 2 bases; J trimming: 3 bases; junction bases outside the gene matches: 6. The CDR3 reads CASSQRGRRDTEAFF. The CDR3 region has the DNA TGTGCCAGCAGCCAAAGGGGGCGTCGGGACACTGAAGCTTTCTTT.

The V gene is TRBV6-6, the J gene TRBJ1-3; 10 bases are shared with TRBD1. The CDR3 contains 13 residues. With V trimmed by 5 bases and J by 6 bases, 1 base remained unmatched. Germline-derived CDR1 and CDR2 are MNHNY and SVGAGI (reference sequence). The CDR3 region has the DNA TGTGCCAGCAGTGGGACAGGGGAAAACACCATATATTTT. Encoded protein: CASSGTGENTIYF.

CDR3 region: CSVLLMNTEAFF. The CDR3 DNA is TGCAGCGTTCTCCTAATGAACACTGAAGCTTTCTTT. This chain links TRBV29-1 with TRBJ1-1; no clear D. This CDR3 has 12 residues. The V end was cut by 5 bases, the J end by 0 bases, with 7 bases between. Germline V gene data show CDR1 as SQVTM and CDR2 as ANQGSEA.

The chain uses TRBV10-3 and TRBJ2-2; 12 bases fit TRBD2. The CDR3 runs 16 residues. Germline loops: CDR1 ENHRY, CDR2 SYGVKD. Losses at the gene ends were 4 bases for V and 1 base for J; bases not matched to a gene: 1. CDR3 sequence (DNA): TGTGCCATCAGTGTGACTAGCGGGGGGAACACCGGGGAGCTGTTTTTT. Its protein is CAISVTSGGNTGELFF.

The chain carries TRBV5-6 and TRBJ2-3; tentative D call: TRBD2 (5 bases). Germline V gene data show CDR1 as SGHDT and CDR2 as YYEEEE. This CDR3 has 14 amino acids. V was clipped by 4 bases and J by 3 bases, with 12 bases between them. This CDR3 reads CASSAWTGTDTQYF. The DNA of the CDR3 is TGTGCCAGCAGCGCATGGACGGGAACAGATACGCAGTATTTT.

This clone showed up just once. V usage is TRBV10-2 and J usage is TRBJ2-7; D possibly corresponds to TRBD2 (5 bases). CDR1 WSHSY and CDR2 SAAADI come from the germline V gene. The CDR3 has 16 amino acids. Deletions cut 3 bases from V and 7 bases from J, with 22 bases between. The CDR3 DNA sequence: TGCGCCAGCAGTGATGGCACCCTCCCCGGGGTGAGGGAGCAGTACTTC. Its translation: CASSDGTLPGVREQYF.

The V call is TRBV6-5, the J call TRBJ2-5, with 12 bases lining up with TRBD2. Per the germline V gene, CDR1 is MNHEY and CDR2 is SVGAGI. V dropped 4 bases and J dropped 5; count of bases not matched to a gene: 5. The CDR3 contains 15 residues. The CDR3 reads CASSWLAGGPETQYF. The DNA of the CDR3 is TGTGCCAGCAGTTGGCTAGCGGGGGGGCCGGAGACCCAGTACTTC.

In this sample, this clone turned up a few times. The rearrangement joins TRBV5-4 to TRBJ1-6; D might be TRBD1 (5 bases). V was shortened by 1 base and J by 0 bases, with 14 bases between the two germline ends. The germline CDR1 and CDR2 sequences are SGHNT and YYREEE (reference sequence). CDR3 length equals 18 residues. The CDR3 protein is CASSLRGVESSYNSPLHF. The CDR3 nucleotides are TGTGCCAGCAGCTTGAGGGGCGTAGAAAGCTCCTATAATTCACCCCTCCACTTT.

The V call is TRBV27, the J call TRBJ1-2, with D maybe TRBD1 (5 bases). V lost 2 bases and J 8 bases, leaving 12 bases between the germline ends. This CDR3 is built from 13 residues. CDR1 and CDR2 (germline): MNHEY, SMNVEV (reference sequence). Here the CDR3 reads CASSLGGGGGYTF. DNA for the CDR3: TGTGCCAGCAGTTTAGGGGGGGGTGGAGGCTACACCTTC.

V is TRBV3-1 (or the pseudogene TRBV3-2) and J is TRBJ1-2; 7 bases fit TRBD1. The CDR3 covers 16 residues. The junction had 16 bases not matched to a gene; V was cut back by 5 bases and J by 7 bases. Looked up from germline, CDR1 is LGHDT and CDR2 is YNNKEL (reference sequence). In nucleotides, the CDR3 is TGTGCCAGCAGCTCCGGGGGAGCAGGGGGAGTGGGTGGCTACACCTTC. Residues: CASSSGGAGGVGGYTF.

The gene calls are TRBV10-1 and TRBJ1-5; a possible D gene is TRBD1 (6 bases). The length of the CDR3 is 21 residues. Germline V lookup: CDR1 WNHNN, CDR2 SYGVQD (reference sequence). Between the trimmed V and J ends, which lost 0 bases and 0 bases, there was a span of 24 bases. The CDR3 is CASSESMGTPRQAHSNQPQHF. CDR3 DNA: TGCGCCAGCAGTGAGTCGATGGGGACCCCGAGACAGGCCCATAGCAATCAGCCCCAGCATTTT.

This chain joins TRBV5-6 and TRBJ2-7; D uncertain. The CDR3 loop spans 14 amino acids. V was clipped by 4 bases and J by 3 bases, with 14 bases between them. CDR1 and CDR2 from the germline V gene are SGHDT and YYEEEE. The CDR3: CASSSSRTNYEQYF. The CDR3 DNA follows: TGTGCCAGCAGCAGCTCTAGAACCAACTACGAGCAGTACTTC.

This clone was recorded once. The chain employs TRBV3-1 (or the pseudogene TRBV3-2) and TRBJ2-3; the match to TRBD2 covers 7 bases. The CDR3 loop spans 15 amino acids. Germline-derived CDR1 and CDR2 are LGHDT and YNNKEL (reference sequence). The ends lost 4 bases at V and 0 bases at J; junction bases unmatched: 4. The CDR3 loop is CASSLRAGSTDTQYF. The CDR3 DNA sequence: TGTGCCAGCAGCCTACGAGCGGGGAGCACAGATACGCAGTATTTT.

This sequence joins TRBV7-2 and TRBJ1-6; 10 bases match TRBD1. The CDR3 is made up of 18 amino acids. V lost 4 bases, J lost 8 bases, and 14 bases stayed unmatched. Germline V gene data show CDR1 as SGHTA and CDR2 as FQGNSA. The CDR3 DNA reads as TGTGCCAGCAGCTCGAGACTGGGACAGGGGATCTGGGATTCACCCCTCCACTTT. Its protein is CASSSRLGQGIWDSPLHF.

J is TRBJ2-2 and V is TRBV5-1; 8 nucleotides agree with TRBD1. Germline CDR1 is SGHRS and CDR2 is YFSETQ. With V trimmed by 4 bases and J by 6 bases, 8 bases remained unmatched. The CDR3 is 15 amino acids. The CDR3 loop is CASSDPTGDPGELFF. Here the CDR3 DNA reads TGCGCCAGCAGCGATCCGACAGGGGATCCCGGGGAGCTGTTTTTT.

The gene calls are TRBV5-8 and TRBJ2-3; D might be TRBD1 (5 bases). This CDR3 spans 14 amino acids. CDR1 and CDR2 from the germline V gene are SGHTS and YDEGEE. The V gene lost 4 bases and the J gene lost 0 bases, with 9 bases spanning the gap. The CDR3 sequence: CASSPRVSTDTQYF. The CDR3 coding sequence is TGTGCCAGCAGCCCCAGGGTTAGCACAGATACGCAGTATTTT.

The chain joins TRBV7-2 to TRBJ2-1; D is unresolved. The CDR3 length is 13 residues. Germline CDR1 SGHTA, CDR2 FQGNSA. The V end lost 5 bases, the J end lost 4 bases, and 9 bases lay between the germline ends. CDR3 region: CASSPYYYNEQFF. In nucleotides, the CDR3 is TGTGCCAGCAGCCCCTACTATTACAATGAGCAGTTCTTC. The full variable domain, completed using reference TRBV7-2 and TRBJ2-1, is GAGVSQSPSNKVTEKGKDVELRCDPISGHTALYWYRQSLGQGLEFLIYFQGNSAPDKSGLPSDRFSAERTGGSVSTLTIQRTQQEDSAVYLCASSPYYYNEQFFGPGTRLTVL.

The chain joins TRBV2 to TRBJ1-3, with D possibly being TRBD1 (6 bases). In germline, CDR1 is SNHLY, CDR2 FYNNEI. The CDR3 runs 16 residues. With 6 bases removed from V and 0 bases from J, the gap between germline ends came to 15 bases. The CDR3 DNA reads TGTGCCAGCAGCACCGGGACACCATCCTCTGGAAACACCATATATTTT. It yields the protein CASSTGTPSSGNTIYF.

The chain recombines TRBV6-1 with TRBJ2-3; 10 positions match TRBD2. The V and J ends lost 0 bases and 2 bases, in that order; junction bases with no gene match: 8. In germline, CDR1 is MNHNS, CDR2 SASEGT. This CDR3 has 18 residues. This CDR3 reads CASSEALGTSASTDTQYF. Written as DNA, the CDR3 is TGTGCCAGCAGTGAAGCGCTTGGGACTAGCGCTTCCACAGATACGCAGTATTTT.

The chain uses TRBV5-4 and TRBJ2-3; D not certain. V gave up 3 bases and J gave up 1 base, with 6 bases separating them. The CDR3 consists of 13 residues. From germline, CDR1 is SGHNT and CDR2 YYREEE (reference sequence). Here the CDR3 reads CASSSRGTDTQYF. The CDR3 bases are TGTGCCAGCAGCTCGCGTGGCACAGATACGCAGTATTTT.